The 25 T cell receptor beta chains given below trace back to one sample, sequenced in a study of shared T cell receptors in the human thymus (dated by TCRdb to about 2021). Library preparation used the immunoSEQ multiplex PCR assay. TCRdb limited this immuneACCESS table to in-frame rearrangements with V and J called. A share of clones is missing; checked studies link under half to unresolved V genes, and the rest is unexplained. This sample has just under 550,000 clones in its table, and around 82% of those were observed once. The ten biggest clones cover around 0.012% of the sample. Separately, the same data were catalogued under a study of human thymus T cells.

What was sequenced was thymocytes. The receptors come from a boy in the first two years of life with a congenital heart defect. Donor details come from another sample of the same person, matched by shared clones.

The V and J genes are TRBV6-5 and TRBJ1-2; D possibly corresponds to TRBD1 (6 bases). Germline assignment: CDR1 MNHEY and CDR2 SVGAGI. V lost 5 bases and J 4 bases, leaving 11 bases between the germline ends. The length of the CDR3 is 13 residues. The CDR3 loop reads CASSAAGVYGYTF. For the CDR3, the DNA is TGTGCCAGCAGTGCTGCAGGGGTCTATGGCTACACCTTC.

The rearrangement uses TRBV5-1 and TRBJ2-1; TRBD2 matches 12 bases. CDR1 is SGHRS, CDR2 YFSETQ, per germline. The J segment lost 6 bases and the V segment lost 5 bases, leaving 15 bases of the junction unmatched. This CDR3 has 18 amino acids. Here the CDR3 reads CASSFSTSGRAGGNEQFF. CDR3 nucleotides: TGCGCCAGCAGTTTTTCGACTAGCGGGAGAGCTGGGGGCAATGAGCAGTTCTTC.

The gene calls are TRBV25-1 and TRBJ2-7; TRBD2 aligns across 9 bases. V gave up 5 bases and J gave up 3 bases; unmatched junction bases: 5. The germline V gene encodes CDR1 MGHDK and CDR2 SYGVNS. CDR3 length: 14 residues. The DNA for the CDR3 is TGTGCCAGCAGTAGGAATAGCGGGAGCTACGAGCAGTACTTC. Translating gives CASSRNSGSYEQYF.

This clone was observed a handful of times. The chain links TRBV5-1 to TRBJ2-5; D is perhaps TRBD2 (6 bases). Germline V gene data show CDR1 as SGHRS and CDR2 as YFSETQ. V shed 4 bases and J shed 5 bases, with 27 bases lying between them. This CDR3 contains 18 residues. CDR3 region: CASSAAGGRVKPSETQYF. The CDR3 DNA sequence: TGCGCCAGCAGCGCAGCCGGGGGTCGGGTAAAACCGTCCGAGACCCAGTACTTC.

This chain connects TRBV27 to TRBJ2-7, with 10 bases matching TRBD2. This CDR3 is 16 amino acids long. Germline CDR1 and CDR2: MNHEY and SMNVEV (reference sequence). V lost 8 bases and J lost 2; bases outside the gene matches: 12. CDR3 in amino acids: CASGQGKREGAYEQYF. CDR3 DNA sequence: TGTGCCAGCGGACAGGGAAAGCGGGAGGGGGCCTACGAGCAGTACTTC.

The chain combines TRBV29-1 with TRBJ2-7; 11 bases agree with TRBD1. CDR1 is SQVTM, CDR2 ANQGSEA, per germline. CDR3 length equals 15 residues. Trimming took 3 bases from V and 2 from J; bases not matched to a gene: 6. The CDR3 here is CSVDNEDRGPYEQYF. CDR3 bases: TGCAGCGTTGACAATGAGGACAGGGGGCCCTACGAGCAGTACTTC.

This clone appeared a single time. The chain joins TRBV6-1 to TRBJ1-2, with TRBD1 matching over 9 bases. The CDR3 extends over 13 amino acids. V gave up 6 bases and J gave up 8 bases; unmatched junction bases: 7. Germline assignment: CDR1 MNHNS and CDR2 SASEGT. The CDR3 coding sequence is TGTGCCAGCAGGGGGGGGACAGGGATCGGCTACACCTTC. Translated: CASRGGTGIGYTF.

The rearrangement joins TRBV5-4 to TRBJ2-3; TRBD2 agrees at 10 bases. Germline assignment: CDR1 SGHNT and CDR2 YYREEE (reference sequence). The CDR3 extends over 16 amino acids. Germline trimming cut 1 base from V and 6 bases from J; bases unmatched to any gene: 8. In DNA form, the CDR3 reads TGTGCCAGCAGCTTGACTAGCGGGATCCCCCTGGATACGCAGTATTTT. Encoded protein: CASSLTSGIPLDTQYF.

This clone was recorded a few times. This chain uses TRBV30 with TRBJ2-3; TRBD2 agrees at 12 bases. The CDR3 has 16 residues. Losses at the gene ends were 0 bases for V and 2 bases for J; bases not matched to a gene: 3. Per germline, CDR1 GTSNPN and CDR2 SVGIG (reference sequence). CDR3 in DNA: TGTGCCTGGAGTGTAAGGACTAGCGGGGTCACAGATACGCAGTATTTT. Protein: CAWSVRTSGVTDTQYF.

The rearrangement links TRBV18 to TRBJ2-1; 9 bases match TRBD1. The ends lost 3 bases at V and 7 bases at J; junction bases unmatched: 13. The CDR3 has 17 residues. CDR1 is KGHSH and CDR2 is LQKENI in the germline V gene. Here the CDR3 DNA reads TGTGCCAGCTCACCCCCCCCGGGGGACAGGGAGGGAAATGAGCAGTTCTTC. The encoded protein is CASSPPPGDREGNEQFF.

The V call is TRBV9, the J call TRBJ1-1; 10 positions match TRBD1. Germline loops: CDR1 SGDLS, CDR2 YYNGEE. The CDR3 spans 17 residues. V lost 0 bases and J lost 0; bases outside the gene matches: 5. The CDR3 coding sequence is TGTGCCAGCAGCGTAGGAGGGACAGGGGACTTGAACACTGAAGCTTTCTTT. Protein sequence: CASSVGGTGDLNTEAFF.

V gene TRBV10-2 combines with J gene TRBJ2-4; D gene unclear. Germline lookup yields CDR1 WSHSY and CDR2 SAAADI. The CDR3 loop spans 15 amino acids. Trimming cost V 0 bases and J 0 bases, with 6 bases left between them. The CDR3 DNA follows: TGCGCCAGCAGTGAGTCGCCGAGAGCCAAAAACATTCAGTACTTC. This gives the protein CASSESPRAKNIQYF.

This clone was recorded once. The chain joins TRBV19 to TRBJ1-1, with TRBD1 identical over 10 bases. The ends lost 4 bases at V and 4 bases at J; junction bases unmatched: 3. Germline lookup yields CDR1 LNHDA and CDR2 SQIVND (reference sequence). The CDR3 totals 14 residues. CDR3 residues: CASSTDRGPTEAFF. The CDR3 nucleotides read TGTGCCAGTAGTACTGACAGGGGGCCCACTGAAGCTTTCTTT.

The DNA of the CDR3 is TGTGCCAGCAGCCAAGAACAGGGAAAACGGTACGAGCAGTACTTC. Protein: CASSQEQGKRYEQYF. V usage is TRBV14 and J usage is TRBJ2-7; D is perhaps TRBD1 (6 bases). This CDR3 has 15 amino acids. The V end lost 0 bases, the J end lost 4 bases, and 13 bases lay between the germline ends. The V gene's germline CDR1 is SGHDN and CDR2 FVKESK.

The V gene is TRBV5-4, the J gene TRBJ1-2, with D uncertain. The CDR3 runs to 15 residues. V lost 0 bases, J lost 2 bases, and 11 bases lay in between. The germline CDR1 and CDR2 sequences are SGHNT and YYREEE (reference sequence). The CDR3 DNA is TGTGCCAGCAGCTTGGAAGGAGGTGCAAACTATGGCTACACCTTC. Its protein is CASSLEGGANYGYTF.

The V gene is TRBV5-4, the J gene TRBJ2-3; D perhaps matches TRBD2 (5 bases). Trimming left V 4 bases short and J 4 bases short, with 13 bases between. The CDR3 consists of 14 residues. Germline loops: CDR1 SGHNT, CDR2 YYREEE (reference sequence). The CDR3 is CASSPGLPSDTQYF. In DNA form, the CDR3 reads TGTGCCAGCAGCCCTGGACTCCCATCAGATACGCAGTATTTT.

This clone was seen a few times. Likely a read error: the CDR3 ends without its conserved phenylalanine or tryptophan. It is unclear where the CDR3 begins or ends on the DNA, so no DNA is shown, and the CDR3 is as TCRdb lists it. The CDR3 here is CASSGTTGADVK. The V and J genes are TRBV7-4 and TRBJ1-1; TRBD1 is taken as the D call from the table, unchecked against the DNA. The germline gives CDR1 SGHVT, CDR2 SQSDAQ. Including both end residues, the CDR3 is 12 amino acids long.

The chain uses TRBV18 and TRBJ2-7; D unclear. V was pared by 0 bases and J by 0 bases, with 12 bases between. The CDR3 consists of 16 residues. The germline gives CDR1 KGHSH, CDR2 LQKENI. In DNA form, the CDR3 reads TGTGCCAGCTCACCACCGTCGACAAGTATCTCCTACGAGCAGTACTTC. Encoded protein: CASSPPSTSISYEQYF.

The chain employs TRBV28 and TRBJ2-7; TRBD1 matches at 9 bases. The CDR3 is 14 amino acids. Germline CDR1 MDHEN, CDR2 SYDVKM. V lost 2 bases and J lost 2; bases outside the gene matches: 1. CDR3 amino acids: CASSLGTGPYEQYF. The CDR3 nucleotides are TGTGCCAGCAGTTTAGGGACAGGGCCCTACGAGCAGTACTTC.

The rearrangement joins TRBV4-1 to TRBJ2-1; D might be TRBD2 (5 bases). In germline, CDR1 is MGHRA, CDR2 YSYEKL. V was clipped by 0 bases and J by 12 bases, with 15 bases between them. This CDR3 has 14 residues. The chain's CDR3 is CASSQDSLIARQFF. Here the CDR3 DNA reads TGCGCCAGCAGCCAAGATTCGTTAATAGCGCGGCAGTTCTTC.

This chain joins TRBV29-1 and TRBJ1-2; maybe TRBD1 (6 bases). V was trimmed by 1 base and J by 0 bases, leaving 12 bases between them. Germline-derived CDR1 and CDR2 are SQVTM and ANQGSEA. The CDR3 is made up of 15 amino acids. CDR3 loop: CSVEGGLRANYGYTF. DNA for the CDR3: TGCAGCGTTGAAGGGGGGCTACGAGCTAACTATGGCTACACCTTC. The entire variable domain, with the rest obtained from reference TRBV29-1 and TRBJ1-2, is as follows: SAVISQKPSRDICQRGTSLTIQCQVDSQVTMMFWYRQQPGQSLTLIATANQGSEATYESGFVIDKFPISRPNLTFSTLTVSNMSPEDSSIYLCSVEGGLRANYGYTFGSGTRLTVV.

The chain links TRBV18 to TRBJ2-7; D is possibly TRBD1 (5 bases). The CDR3 has 16 amino acids. The germline V and J ends were trimmed by 1 base and 1 base, with 14 bases remaining between them. Germline lookup yields CDR1 KGHSH and CDR2 LQKENI. The CDR3 DNA reads as TGTGCCAGCTCACCACGGGGCAGACAAGTTTCCTACGAGCAGTACTTC. Protein: CASSPRGRQVSYEQYF.

This sequence joins TRBV4-3 and TRBJ2-5, with D possibly being TRBD2 (5 bases). The germline V and J ends were trimmed by 0 bases and 3 bases, with 8 bases remaining between them. The germline V gene encodes CDR1 LGHNA and CDR2 YSLEER. CDR3 size: 14 residues. The CDR3 DNA reads TGCGCCAGCAGCCAAGATTGGCGGGAAGAGACCCAGTACTTC. Amino acid sequence: CASSQDWREETQYF.

The chain has TRBV10-2 and TRBJ2-7; 12 bases agree with TRBD2. Germline V gene sequence: CDR1 WSHSY, CDR2 SAAADI. V lost 2 bases, J lost 6 bases, and 5 bases stayed unmatched. There are 15 residues in the CDR3. The DNA of the CDR3 is TGCGCCAGCAGTGAGGCTAGCGGGAGGGTCGGCGAGCAGTACTTC. This encodes CASSEASGRVGEQYF.

The J gene is TRBJ2-7, the V gene TRBV6-1, with D tentatively TRBD2 (5 bases). Between the trimmed V and J ends, which lost 8 bases and 2 bases, there was a span of 10 bases. Germline CDR1 MNHNS, CDR2 SASEGT. This CDR3 has 12 amino acids. The CDR3 region has the DNA TGTGCCAGCCGGACTGATACCTACGAGCAGTACTTC. It is translated as CASRTDTYEQYF.